The clone carrying this TCR beta chain was found a few times. Its specificity is not known. This entry comes from a study of cytomegalovirus exposure and HLA in healthy donors. Findings of the study overall: Generally TCR sequences proved uncommon, though certain public TCRs appeared in numerous donors.

Here immunoSEQ multiplex PCR was the method, and the copy in TCRdb shows in-frame clones only, minus some. The sample shows approximately 120,000 clones, 85% to 90% of them seen only once. V was trimmed by 4 bases and J by 4 bases, leaving 8 bases between them. The CDR3 has 14 amino acids. Germline V gives CDR1 LNHNV, CDR2 YYDKDF (reference sequence). The chain carries TRBV15 and TRBJ1-6; D ambiguous. The specimen sequenced was PBMCs. The clonotype was recovered from a woman in her late teens or twenties in good health and CMV-seronegative. Here the CDR3 DNA reads TGTGCCACCAGCACGATTCAGTATAATTCACCCCTCCACTTT. It translates to CATSTIQYNSPLHF. The entire variable domain, with the rest obtained from reference TRBV15 and TRBJ1-6, is as follows: DAMVIQNPRYQVTQFGKPVTLSCSQTLNHNVMYWYQQKSSQAPKLLFHYYDKDFNNEADTPDNFQSRRPNTSFCFLDIRSPGLGDTAMYLCATSTIQYNSPLHFGNGTRLTVT.